These T cell receptor beta chains were read from a single sample in a study of blood T cells in healthy people across ages. TCRdb passed the 5' RACE reads through MiXCR, listing each CDR3 protein once. The profile shows some 1,800,000 distinct CDR3 sequences, 30% to 40% of them singletons. Sequenced input: blood. These receptors were taken from a human donor in good health. The CDR3 runs from the conserved cysteine through the conserved F or W. Fields, in order: D gene, clone size, V gene, CDR3 length, J gene, CDR3 DNA, CDR3 protein. A D gene is named only where the DNA matches it firmly. Part of the rows lack a size; the others show once, few, many or a class for expanded clones.

d_call: TRBD1; clone_size: NA; v_call: TRBV10-3; cdr3_length: 12; j_call: TRBJ1-4; cdr3_nt: TGTGCCATCAGCTCCAGGGGGGAAAAACTGTTTTTT; cdr3_aa: CAISSRGEKLFF
d_call: NA; clone_size: NA; v_call: TRBV4-2; cdr3_length: 15; j_call: TRBJ1-6; cdr3_nt: TGTGCCAGCAGCCAAGATGACTCCTATAATTCACTCCTCCACTTT; cdr3_aa: CASSQDDSYNSLLHF
d_call: NA; clone_size: once; v_call: TRBV7-6; cdr3_length: 15; j_call: TRBJ1-1; cdr3_nt: TGTGCCAGCAGCTTAGAACCAGAGATGAACACTGAAGCTTTCTTT; cdr3_aa: CASSLEPEMNTEAFF
d_call: TRBD1; clone_size: NA; v_call: TRBV20-1; cdr3_length: 15; j_call: TRBJ2-7; cdr3_nt: TGCAGTGCTAGCACCACGGGACAGGGGGCGAAAGAGCAGTACTTC; cdr3_aa: CSASTTGQGAKEQYF
d_call: NA; clone_size: NA; v_call: TRBV7-2; cdr3_length: 14; j_call: TRBJ2-1; cdr3_nt: TGTGCCAGCAGCTTAGGTGGGGACGTGCGCGGGCAGTTCTTC; cdr3_aa: CASSLGGDVRGQFF
d_call: TRBD1; clone_size: NA; v_call: TRBV7-2; cdr3_length: 15; j_call: TRBJ1-1; cdr3_nt: TGTGCCAGCAGCTTCACAGGGGGCGTAAGCACTGAAGCTTTCTTT; cdr3_aa: CASSFTGGVSTEAFF
d_call: TRBD1; clone_size: few; v_call: TRBV2; cdr3_length: 14; j_call: TRBJ1-1; cdr3_nt: TGTGCCAGCACCATTCGGACAGGAGACACTGAAGCTTTCTTT; cdr3_aa: CASTIRTGDTEAFF
d_call: NA; clone_size: NA; v_call: TRBV7-9; cdr3_length: 15; j_call: TRBJ2-1; cdr3_nt: TGTGCCAGCAGCTTAGTCCGAGCGGGCCACAATGAGCAGTTCTTC; cdr3_aa: CASSLVRAGHNEQFF
d_call: TRBD1; clone_size: once; v_call: TRBV13; cdr3_length: 16; j_call: TRBJ2-7; cdr3_nt: TGTGCCAGCAGCTGGACAGGGACCGAGACCTCCTACGAGCAGTACTTC; cdr3_aa: CASSWTGTETSYEQYF
d_call: TRBD2; clone_size: NA; v_call: TRBV25-1; cdr3_length: 15; j_call: TRBJ2-1; cdr3_nt: TGTGCCAGCAGTGAAGTCGGGGGGGGCCATAATGAGCAGTTCTTC; cdr3_aa: CASSEVGGGHNEQFF
d_call: TRBD1; clone_size: few; v_call: TRBV20-1; cdr3_length: 14; j_call: TRBJ1-2; cdr3_nt: TGCAGTGGAGATCGCACCGACAGGGGCTATGGCTACACCTTC; cdr3_aa: CSGDRTDRGYGYTF
d_call: NA; clone_size: few; v_call: TRBV20-1; cdr3_length: 12; j_call: TRBJ1-2; cdr3_nt: TGCAGTGCTAGGGAGGGGCACTATGGCTACACCTTC; cdr3_aa: CSAREGHYGYTF
d_call: NA; clone_size: NA; v_call: TRBV20-1; cdr3_length: 15; j_call: TRBJ1-1; cdr3_nt: TGCAGTGCTAATTATGGGACCCGCCTGAACACTGAAGCTTTCTTT; cdr3_aa: CSANYGTRLNTEAFF
d_call: NA; clone_size: NA; v_call: TRBV6-1; cdr3_length: 13; j_call: TRBJ1-1; cdr3_nt: TGTGCCAGCAGTAAGGAGGGGTCGACTGAAGCTTTCTTT; cdr3_aa: CASSKEGSTEAFF
d_call: NA; clone_size: many; v_call: TRBV5-1; cdr3_length: 14; j_call: TRBJ1-6; cdr3_nt: TGTGCCAGCAGTTTAGAAGGGTTGGGTTCACCCCTCCACTTT; cdr3_aa: CASSLEGLGSPLHF
d_call: TRBD2; clone_size: NA; v_call: TRBV29-1; cdr3_length: 13; j_call: TRBJ2-3; cdr3_nt: TGCAGCTCCCAGCGGGGGGGCGTCGATACGCAGTATTTT; cdr3_aa: CSSQRGGVDTQYF
d_call: NA; clone_size: NA; v_call: TRBV9; cdr3_length: 15; j_call: TRBJ2-7; cdr3_nt: TGTGCCAGCAGCGTAGTGGGTTTAAGCTCCTACGAGCAGTACTTC; cdr3_aa: CASSVVGLSSYEQYF
d_call: NA; clone_size: NA; v_call: TRBV2; cdr3_length: 11; j_call: TRBJ2-1; cdr3_nt: TGTGCCAGCGCGCAAGACAATGAGCAGTTCTTC; cdr3_aa: CASAQDNEQFF
d_call: NA; clone_size: NA; v_call: TRBV6-1; cdr3_length: 15; j_call: TRBJ1-5; cdr3_nt: TGTGCCAGCAGTGAAGCCGTGAATAGCAATCGGCCCCAGCATTTT; cdr3_aa: CASSEAVNSNRPQHF
d_call: TRBD1; clone_size: NA; v_call: TRBV20-1; cdr3_length: 14; j_call: TRBJ2-7; cdr3_nt: TGCAGTGCTAGTTCCCGGGACAGGGCCTACGAGCAGGACTTC; cdr3_aa: CSASSRDRAYEQDF
d_call: NA; clone_size: NA; v_call: TRBV11-2; cdr3_length: 16; j_call: TRBJ2-1; cdr3_nt: TGTGCCAGCAGCCCGAACGAGTGGGGAAAGGTTAATAAGCAGTTCTTC; cdr3_aa: CASSPNEWGKVNKQFF
d_call: TRBD2; clone_size: NA; v_call: TRBV24-1; cdr3_length: 15; j_call: TRBJ2-3; cdr3_nt: TGTGCCACCAGTGATTTGGGACTAGGCACAGATACGCAGTATTTT; cdr3_aa: CATSDLGLGTDTQYF
d_call: NA; clone_size: NA; v_call: TRBV6-2/TRBV6-3; cdr3_length: 15; j_call: TRBJ2-3; cdr3_nt: TGTGCCAGCAGTTACAGCCCGTCCGCCACAGATACGCAGTATTTT; cdr3_aa: CASSYSPSATDTQYF
d_call: NA; clone_size: NA; v_call: TRBV10-3; cdr3_length: 14; j_call: TRBJ1-2; cdr3_nt: TGTGCCATCGGGGTAGGAGGGGGGACCTATGGCTACACCTTC; cdr3_aa: CAIGVGGGTYGYTF
d_call: TRBD1; clone_size: NA; v_call: TRBV28; cdr3_length: 15; j_call: TRBJ2-1; cdr3_nt: TGTGCCAGCAGTTGGACAGGGGGGAAAGTCAATGAGCAGTTCTTC; cdr3_aa: CASSWTGGKVNEQFF
d_call: TRBD1; clone_size: few; v_call: TRBV6-7; cdr3_length: 21; j_call: TRBJ2-1; cdr3_nt: TGTGCCAGCAGTCTCCGTGGGACAGGGGGCTCAAATACATTATTGTACAATGAGCAGTTCTTC; cdr3_aa: CASSLRGTGGSNTLLYNEQFF
d_call: TRBD2; clone_size: NA; v_call: TRBV5-1; cdr3_length: 15; j_call: TRBJ2-3; cdr3_nt: TGCGCCAGCAGCCCCGGGGGGGGATACACAGATACGCAGTATTTT; cdr3_aa: CASSPGGGYTDTQYF
d_call: TRBD1; clone_size: NA; v_call: TRBV28; cdr3_length: 14; j_call: TRBJ2-3; cdr3_nt: TGCGCCAGCACGATGGGACAGCACACAGATACGCAGTATTTT; cdr3_aa: CASTMGQHTDTQYF
d_call: TRBD2; clone_size: NA; v_call: TRBV9; cdr3_length: 17; j_call: TRBJ2-5; cdr3_nt: TGTGCCAGCAGCGTAGAGGCTAGCGGGGGGGTGTGGGAGACCCAGTACTTC; cdr3_aa: CASSVEASGGVWETQYF
d_call: TRBD1; clone_size: NA; v_call: TRBV28; cdr3_length: 14; j_call: TRBJ2-1; cdr3_nt: TGTGCCCCCAGCGGGGACAGGGGGCGCCGTGAGCAGTTCTTC; cdr3_aa: CAPSGDRGRREQFF
d_call: TRBD2; clone_size: NA; v_call: TRBV7-2; cdr3_length: 16; j_call: TRBJ2-7; cdr3_nt: TGTGCCAGCAGCCCCCGGTTTAGCGGGGGGGCCTTCGAGCAGTACTTC; cdr3_aa: CASSPRFSGGAFEQYF
d_call: NA; clone_size: few; v_call: TRBV28; cdr3_length: 14; j_call: TRBJ2-5; cdr3_nt: TGTGCCAGCAGCTCATACCAACGCCAAGAGACCCAGTACTTC; cdr3_aa: CASSSYQRQETQYF
d_call: TRBD1; clone_size: NA; v_call: TRBV10-3; cdr3_length: 14; j_call: TRBJ2-1; cdr3_nt: TGTGCCATCAGCTCCTCTACAGGGGACAATGAGCAGTTCTTC; cdr3_aa: CAISSSTGDNEQFF
d_call: NA; clone_size: NA; v_call: TRBV12-3/TRBV12-4; cdr3_length: 15; j_call: TRBJ2-7; cdr3_nt: TGTGCCAGCAGTTCACTAGGCGGGCCATCCTACGAGCAGTACTTC; cdr3_aa: CASSSLGGPSYEQYF
d_call: NA; clone_size: few; v_call: TRBV7-6; cdr3_length: 12; j_call: TRBJ2-1; cdr3_nt: TGTGCCAGCAGCTTATCCTTCAATGAGCAGTTCTTC; cdr3_aa: CASSLSFNEQFF
d_call: TRBD1; clone_size: NA; v_call: TRBV12-3/TRBV12-4; cdr3_length: 15; j_call: TRBJ1-2; cdr3_nt: TGTGCCAGCAGTTTGGGACAGGGGGTTTACTATGGCTACACCTTC; cdr3_aa: CASSLGQGVYYGYTF
d_call: NA; clone_size: once; v_call: TRBV7-2; cdr3_length: 16; j_call: TRBJ1-5; cdr3_nt: TGTGCCAGCAGCTTAAACCCAGGGGTGAGCGATCAGCCCCAGCATTTT; cdr3_aa: CASSLNPGVSDQPQHF
d_call: TRBD2; clone_size: few; v_call: TRBV6-2/TRBV6-3; cdr3_length: 20; j_call: TRBJ2-5; cdr3_nt: TGTGCCAGGAACACCAGAAACACTCGTCCTAGCGGGGGGGCCGGAGAGACCCAGTACTTC; cdr3_aa: CARNTRNTRPSGGAGETQYF
d_call: TRBD1; clone_size: few; v_call: TRBV7-2; cdr3_length: 15; j_call: TRBJ1-2; cdr3_nt: TGTGCCAGCAGCTCCCAGACAGGGGTCACCTATGGCTACACCTTC; cdr3_aa: CASSSQTGVTYGYTF
d_call: NA; clone_size: once; v_call: TRBV7-6; cdr3_length: 12; j_call: TRBJ1-1; cdr3_nt: TGTGCCAGCAGCGTTACCCAGGGAGAAGCTTTCTTT; cdr3_aa: CASSVTQGEAFF
d_call: TRBD2; clone_size: NA; v_call: TRBV12-5; cdr3_length: 12; j_call: TRBJ2-1; cdr3_nt: TGTGCTAGTGCACTAGCGGGCAATGAGCAGTTCTTC; cdr3_aa: CASALAGNEQFF
d_call: NA; clone_size: NA; v_call: TRBV12-3/TRBV12-4; cdr3_length: 11; j_call: TRBJ2-5; cdr3_nt: TGTGCCATCAGGGCGCAAGAGACCCAGTACTTC; cdr3_aa: CAIRAQETQYF
d_call: TRBD1; clone_size: few; v_call: TRBV2; cdr3_length: 13; j_call: TRBJ1-1; cdr3_nt: TGTGCCAGCAGAGGGACAGACTACACTGAAGCTTTCTTT; cdr3_aa: CASRGTDYTEAFF
d_call: NA; clone_size: few; v_call: TRBV6-2/TRBV6-3; cdr3_length: 12; j_call: TRBJ2-4; cdr3_nt: TGTGCCAGCAGTTACGGAGACGACATTCAGTACTTC; cdr3_aa: CASSYGDDIQYF
d_call: NA; clone_size: NA; v_call: TRBV29-1; cdr3_length: 16; j_call: TRBJ1-1; cdr3_nt: TGCAGCGCGAGGGACTGGGGTTTCGTTATGAACACTGAAGCTTTCTTT; cdr3_aa: CSARDWGFVMNTEAFF
d_call: NA; clone_size: NA; v_call: TRBV2; cdr3_length: 14; j_call: TRBJ2-1; cdr3_nt: TGTGCCAGCAGGACCCTACGTCAGACCAATGAGCAGTTCTTC; cdr3_aa: CASRTLRQTNEQFF
d_call: TRBD1; clone_size: NA; v_call: TRBV12-3/TRBV12-4; cdr3_length: 15; j_call: TRBJ2-3; cdr3_nt: TGTGCCAGCAGTTCCCAGGGGGTGTTCACAGATACGCGGTATTTT; cdr3_aa: CASSSQGVFTDTRYF
d_call: NA; clone_size: NA; v_call: TRBV4-2; cdr3_length: 16; j_call: TRBJ1-1; cdr3_nt: TGTGCCAGCAGCCAAGAACAGGGCAGAGAGAACACTGAAGCTTTCTTT; cdr3_aa: CASSQEQGRENTEAFF
d_call: NA; clone_size: few; v_call: TRBV5-1; cdr3_length: 11; j_call: TRBJ2-6; cdr3_nt: TGCGCCAGCAGCTTTGGCGACGTCCTGACTTTC; cdr3_aa: CASSFGDVLTF
d_call: TRBD1; clone_size: NA; v_call: TRBV7-2; cdr3_length: 15; j_call: TRBJ1-2; cdr3_nt: TGTGCCAGCAGCGAGGACAGGGATGCCACCTATGGCTACACCTTC; cdr3_aa: CASSEDRDATYGYTF
d_call: NA; clone_size: few; v_call: TRBV7-2; cdr3_length: 15; j_call: TRBJ1-4; cdr3_nt: TGTGCCAGCAGCTTAGTGGGGCTAGCTAATGAAAAACTGTTTTTT; cdr3_aa: CASSLVGLANEKLFF
d_call: TRBD2; clone_size: few; v_call: TRBV6-2/TRBV6-3; cdr3_length: 19; j_call: TRBJ2-3; cdr3_nt: TGTGCCAGCACCTATGAGGGACTAGCGGGGGATCCCCGCACAGATACGCAGTATTTT; cdr3_aa: CASTYEGLAGDPRTDTQYF
d_call: NA; clone_size: NA; v_call: TRBV9; cdr3_length: 17; j_call: TRBJ2-7; cdr3_nt: TGTGCCAGCAGCGTAGCCGGAGGGCAGGGAGGATCCTACGAGCAGTACTTC; cdr3_aa: CASSVAGGQGGSYEQYF
d_call: TRBD1; clone_size: NA; v_call: TRBV4-2; cdr3_length: 12; j_call: TRBJ2-1; cdr3_nt: TGTGCCAGCAGCTACAGGGGCCATGAGCAGTTCTTC; cdr3_aa: CASSYRGHEQFF
d_call: TRBD2; clone_size: few; v_call: TRBV7-2; cdr3_length: 15; j_call: TRBJ2-7; cdr3_nt: TGTGCCAGCAGCCAAAGCGGGGGGGGCCTGTACGAGCAGTACTTC; cdr3_aa: CASSQSGGGLYEQYF
d_call: NA; clone_size: NA; v_call: TRBV4-1; cdr3_length: 13; j_call: TRBJ1-2; cdr3_nt: TGCGCCAGCAGCTCCCTTAATTGGAGTGGCTACACCTTC; cdr3_aa: CASSSLNWSGYTF
d_call: NA; clone_size: once; v_call: TRBV20-1; cdr3_length: 14; j_call: TRBJ2-4; cdr3_nt: TGCATTGGCCGAGAGGGTGAGGTTTGGAATGAGCAGTACTTC; cdr3_aa: CIGREGEVWNEQYF
d_call: NA; clone_size: NA; v_call: TRBV7-2; cdr3_length: 14; j_call: TRBJ2-3; cdr3_nt: TGTGCCAGCACCTGGGGCGGTTTCACAGATACGCAGTATTTT; cdr3_aa: CASTWGGFTDTQYF
d_call: NA; clone_size: many; v_call: TRBV20-1; cdr3_length: 12; j_call: TRBJ1-1; cdr3_nt: TGCAGTTCCCCAGACGGGAACACTGAAGCTTTCTTT; cdr3_aa: CSSPDGNTEAFF